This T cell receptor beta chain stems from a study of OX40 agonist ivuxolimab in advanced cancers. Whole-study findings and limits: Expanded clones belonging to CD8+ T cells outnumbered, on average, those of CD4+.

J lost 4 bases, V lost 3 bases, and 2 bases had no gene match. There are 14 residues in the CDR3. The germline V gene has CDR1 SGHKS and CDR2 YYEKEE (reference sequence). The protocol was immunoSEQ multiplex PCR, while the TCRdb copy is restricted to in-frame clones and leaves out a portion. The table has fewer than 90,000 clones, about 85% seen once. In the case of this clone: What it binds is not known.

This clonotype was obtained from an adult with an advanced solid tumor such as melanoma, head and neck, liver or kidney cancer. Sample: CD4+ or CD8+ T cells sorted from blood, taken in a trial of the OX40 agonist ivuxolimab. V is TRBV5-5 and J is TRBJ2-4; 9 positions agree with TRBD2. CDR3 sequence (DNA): TGTGCCAGCAGCTCTACTAGCGGGAAAAACATTCAGTACTTC. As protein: CASSSTSGKNIQYF.